Below are 24 T cell receptor beta chains sequenced from a single sample in a study of blood T cells in healthy people across ages. A sample-barcoded 5' primer and a J-beta primer mix were used in a second PCR of about 7 to 12 cycles. TCRdb passed the 5' RACE reads through MiXCR, listing each CDR3 protein once. Of around 1.5 million distinct CDR3 sequences in the sample, about 40% were seen once. The specimen sequenced was blood. Receptors originate from a woman younger than 30 in good health.

This chain links TRBV28 with TRBJ2-2; D not certain. The CDR3 length is 15 residues. Germline CDR1 is MDHEN and CDR2 is SYDVKM. Between the trimmed V and J ends, which lost 4 bases and 5 bases, there was a span of 14 bases. CDR3 sequence (DNA): TGTGCCAGCAGTTCTAGTAGCTTGAGGACCGGGGAGCTGTTTTTT. Translated, it gives CASSSSSLRTGELFF.

V and J are TRBV2 and TRBJ2-2; TRBD1 might be the D (6 bases). The CDR3 contains 15 residues. Germline-derived CDR1 and CDR2 are SNHLY and FYNNEI. Trimming stripped 7 bases from V and 3 bases from J, with 15 bases between. The CDR3 region has the DNA TGTGCCAGCATCTTCCGGGACACCTACACCGGGGAGCTGTTTTTT. Protein product: CASIFRDTYTGELFF.

The V and J genes are TRBV7-2 and TRBJ1-1; D unresolved. The CDR3 runs to 15 residues. Trimming took off 5 bases at V and 1 base at J, with 14 bases between the two ends. Per germline, CDR1 SGHTA and CDR2 FQGNSA. CDR3 in DNA: TGTGCCAGCAGCCCCGCGTGGGGAGCGAACACTGAAGCTTTCTTT. It encodes CASSPAWGANTEAFF.

A few counts support this clonotype. The rearrangement links TRBV12-3 or TRBV12-4 to TRBJ1-2; TRBD1 aligns across 7 bases. Trimming cost V 6 bases and J 5 bases; bases outside gene matches: 12. This CDR3 is built from 15 residues. The CDR3 nucleotides are TGTGCCAGCAGGTCTCATACAGGGGACACTTATGGCTACACCTTC. This translates into CASRSHTGDTYGYTF.

The chain is built from TRBV7-8 and TRBJ2-4; no clear D. From germline, CDR1 is SGHVS and CDR2 FQNEAQ. Trimming removed 5 bases from V and 9 bases from J, with 20 bases in between. CDR3 size: 15 residues. CDR3 sequence: CASSPSPGWNSIQYF. The DNA for the CDR3 is TGTGCCAGCAGCCCTAGTCCAGGATGGAATAGCATTCAGTACTTC. Full variable domain (missing parts from reference TRBV7-8 and TRBJ2-4): GAGVSQSPRYKVAKRGQDVALRCDPISGHVSLFWYQQALGQGPEFLTYFQNEAQLDKSGLPSDRFFAERPEGSVSTLKIQRTQQEDSAVYLCASSPSPGWNSIQYFGAGTRLSVL.

The gene calls are TRBV9 and TRBJ1-3, with D perhaps TRBD1 (5 bases). CDR1 is SGDLS and CDR2 is YYNGEE in the germline V gene. V lost 5 bases and J 4 bases, leaving 19 bases between the germline ends. The CDR3 is 16 amino acids. The CDR3 sequence: CASSLALGTPGNTIYF. The CDR3 nucleotides are TGTGCCAGCAGTCTGGCCCTCGGGACTCCAGGAAACACCATATATTTT. Using reference TRBV9 and TRBJ1-3 for the parts outside the CDR3, the full variable domain is DSGVTQTPKHLITATGQRVTLRCSPRSGDLSVYWYQQSLDQGLQFLIQYYNGEERAKGNILERFSAQQFPDLHSELNLSSLELGDSALYFCASSLALGTPGNTIYFGEGSWLTVV.

As DNA, the CDR3 is TGTGCCATCAGTCCGGGACTAGCGACCTACGAGCAGTACTTC. Its protein product is CAISPGLATYEQYF. The chain carries TRBV10-3 and TRBJ2-7, with 10 bases fitting TRBD2. Germline values: CDR1 ENHRY, CDR2 SYGVKD. The CDR3 runs 14 residues. J lost 2 bases, V lost 5 bases, and 3 bases had no gene match.

The rearrangement links TRBV20-1 to TRBJ1-2; D call uncertain. The CDR3 is 15 residues long. Germline values: CDR1 DFQATT, CDR2 SNEGSKA (reference sequence). The V and J ends lost 2 bases and 5 bases respectively, with 18 bases between them. CDR3 loop: CSARPQNTATYGYTF. CDR3 nucleotide sequence: TGCAGTGCTAGACCCCAGAACACTGCTACTTATGGCTACACCTTC.

The chain links TRBV7-6 to TRBJ2-7, with 11 bases matching TRBD2. Losses at the gene ends were 4 bases for V and 7 bases for J; bases not matched to a gene: 12. The CDR3 is made up of 16 amino acids. The germline gives CDR1 SGHVS, CDR2 FNYEAQ. CDR3 sequence reads: CASSSYSGREYNEQYF. The CDR3 DNA sequence: TGTGCCAGCAGCTCATATAGCGGGAGGGAATACAATGAGCAGTACTTC.

The chain uses TRBV20-1 and TRBJ2-5; 10 bases are a match to TRBD2. The end of the DNA fits TRBJ2-7 better, so the J call may be wrong. In germline, CDR1 is DFQATT, CDR2 SNEGSKA (reference sequence). The CDR3 length is 14 residues. Here the CDR3 DNA reads TGCAGTGCAAAACTAGCGGGGAGGCAGTACGAGCAGTACTTC. Encoded protein: CSAKLAGRQYEQYF.

J is TRBJ2-7 and V is TRBV4-1; 16 positions match TRBD2. Germline trimming cut 3 bases from V and 5 bases from J; bases unmatched to any gene: 13. The length of the CDR3 is 19 residues. In germline, CDR1 is MGHRA, CDR2 YSYEKL. CDR3 region: CASSHKMGLAGGPNNEQYF. CDR3 in DNA: TGCGCCAGCAGCCACAAAATGGGACTAGCGGGAGGGCCTAACAACGAGCAGTACTTC.

The chain carries TRBV5-1 and TRBJ2-5, with TRBD1 matching over 8 bases. V trimming: 2 bases; J trimming: 2 bases; junction bases outside the gene matches: 14. This CDR3 region has 18 residues. Germline V gene data show CDR1 as SGHRS and CDR2 as YFSETQ. The DNA for the CDR3 is TGCGCCAGCAGCTTCGGACTGACAGGGGATGTTTGGCAAGAGACCCAGTACTTC. Protein sequence: CASSFGLTGDVWQETQYF. The entire variable domain, with the rest obtained from reference TRBV5-1 and TRBJ2-5, is as follows: KAGVTQTPRYLIKTRGQQVTLSCSPISGHRSVSWYQQTPGQGLQFLFEYFSETQRNKGNFPGRFSGRQFSNSRSEMNVSTLELGDSALYLCASSFGLTGDVWQETQYFGPGTRLLVL.

This sequence joins TRBV12-3 or TRBV12-4 and TRBJ2-1; 9 nucleotides agree with TRBD2. V lost 5 bases to trimming and J lost 5 bases; unmatched junction nucleotides: 7. This CDR3 is built from 15 residues. This CDR3 reads CASSPASGVHNEQFF. The CDR3 DNA sequence: TGTGCCAGCAGTCCAGCTAGCGGGGTCCACAATGAGCAGTTCTTC.

In this sample, this clonotype turned up a few times. This chain connects TRBV6-1 to TRBJ2-3; TRBD2 matches 16 bases. Germline assignment: CDR1 MNHNS and CDR2 SASEGT. CDR3 length equals 22 residues. With 6 bases clipped from V and 8 bases from J, the junction kept 26 bases outside the gene matches. CDR3 sequence: CASSPHTTGTSGGGGTYGTQYF. CDR3 nucleotide sequence: TGTGCCAGCAGCCCTCACACGACTGGGACTAGCGGGGGGGGCGGCACCTATGGTACGCAGTATTTT.

This clonotype was found a few times. The genes are TRBV12-3 or TRBV12-4 and TRBJ1-4; 7 bases fit TRBD1. The CDR3 is 14 residues long. V shed 4 bases and J 4 bases; nucleotides not matched to a gene: 3. The CDR3 DNA reads as TGTGCCAGCAGTTCGGGACAGTTTAATGAAAAACTGTTTTTT. Its protein is CASSSGQFNEKLFF.

This clonotype has just a few counts. The chain has TRBV27 and TRBJ1-6, with 10 bases fitting TRBD1. The CDR3 contains 15 residues. CDR1 MNHEY and CDR2 SMNVEV come from the germline V gene (reference sequence). J was trimmed by 9 bases and V by 5 bases; bases with no gene match: 7. The DNA for the CDR3 is TGTGCCAGCAGTGTAACCGGACAGGGGGTTTCACCCCTCCACTTT. It yields the protein CASSVTGQGVSPLHF.

This clonotype was observed a handful of times. Sequence at one end of the junction differs from germline and may be a read error. The CDR3 here is CASSSLGSSYGQYF. The CDR3 nucleotides are TGCGCCAGCAGCTCACTAGGGAGCTCCTACGGGCAGTACTTC. This sequence joins TRBV5-1 and TRBJ2-7, with D possibly being TRBD2 (5 bases). The CDR3 consists of 14 residues. Looked up from germline, CDR1 is SGHRS and CDR2 is YFSETQ. Full variable domain (rest looked up from reference TRBV5-1 and TRBJ2-7): KAGVTQTPRYLIKTRGQQVTLSCSPISGHRSVSWYQQTPGQGLQFLFEYFSETQRNKGNFPGRFSGRQFSNSRSEMNVSTLELGDSALYLCASSSLGSSYGQYFGPGTRLTVT.

J is TRBJ2-1 and V is TRBV2, with 7 nucleotides matching TRBD2. The CDR3 has 12 amino acids. The V gene's germline CDR1 is SNHLY and CDR2 FYNNEI. Trimming at V came to 0 bases and at J to 15 bases, leaving 5 bases not matched to a gene. The CDR3 loop is CASSEAGGFRFF. The CDR3 DNA follows: TGTGCCAGCAGTGAAGCGGGAGGGTTTCGGTTCTTC.

The rearrangement joins TRBV2 to TRBJ2-5; D uncertain. CDR1 SNHLY and CDR2 FYNNEI come from the germline V gene. The ends were cut back, 9 bases at V and 5 bases at J, with 16 bases in the middle. The CDR3 spans 13 residues. The DNA of the CDR3 is TGTGCCAGTTTTACGGGTTTCGGGGAGACCCAGTACTTC. It translates to CASFTGFGETQYF.

The chain has TRBV5-1 and TRBJ2-5; the D call may be TRBD1 or TRBD2 (6 bases each). With the DNA end fitting TRBJ2-7 better, the J assignment may be wrong. Germline V CDR1 and CDR2: SGHRS, YFSETQ. This CDR3 has 14 amino acids. The CDR3 loop is CASSLRAGEDEQYF. The CDR3 nucleotides read TGCGCCAGCAGCTTGCGGGCAGGGGAGGACGAGCAGTACTTC.

The V gene is TRBV7-9, the J gene TRBJ2-7, with 9 bases lining up with TRBD2. J was trimmed by 2 bases and V by 3 bases; bases with no gene match: 5. The germline CDR1 and CDR2 sequences are SEHNR and FQNEAQ (reference sequence). This CDR3 spans 15 amino acids. The CDR3 DNA reads as TGTGCCAGCAGCTTCGGGACTAGCCCTACCTACGAGCAGTACTTC. It encodes CASSFGTSPTYEQYF.

This clonotype was counted only a few times. This rearrangement joins TRBV18 to TRBJ1-1, with a weak D call TRBD1 (6 bases). Trimming shortened V by 0 bases and J by 4 bases, and 12 bases separated the two germline ends. CDR1 is KGHSH and CDR2 is LQKENI in the germline V gene. The CDR3 length is 15 residues. The CDR3 bases are TGTGCCAGCTCACCACCCGGGGGCGGGGGCACTGAAGCTTTCTTT. Encoded protein: CASSPPGGGGTEAFF.

Here the CDR3 reads CAWSKSLSKNIQYF. In nucleotides, the CDR3 is TGTGCCTGGAGTAAGAGTCTGTCCAAAAACATTCAGTACTTC. The chain employs TRBV30 and TRBJ2-4; D remains ambiguous. Trimming stripped 2 bases from V and 2 bases from J, with 10 bases between. This CDR3 comprises 14 residues. The germline V gene encodes CDR1 GTSNPN and CDR2 SVGIG (reference sequence).

CDR3 sequence: CASSPRTGTNQPQHF. The DNA for the CDR3 is TGTGCCAGCAGCCCGAGGACAGGGACAAATCAGCCCCAGCATTTT. The V and J genes are TRBV7-2 and TRBJ1-5; the match to TRBD1 covers 8 bases. In germline, CDR1 is SGHTA, CDR2 FQGNSA. The CDR3 sequence is 15 residues long. Trimming cost V 5 bases and J 4 bases; bases outside gene matches: 7.